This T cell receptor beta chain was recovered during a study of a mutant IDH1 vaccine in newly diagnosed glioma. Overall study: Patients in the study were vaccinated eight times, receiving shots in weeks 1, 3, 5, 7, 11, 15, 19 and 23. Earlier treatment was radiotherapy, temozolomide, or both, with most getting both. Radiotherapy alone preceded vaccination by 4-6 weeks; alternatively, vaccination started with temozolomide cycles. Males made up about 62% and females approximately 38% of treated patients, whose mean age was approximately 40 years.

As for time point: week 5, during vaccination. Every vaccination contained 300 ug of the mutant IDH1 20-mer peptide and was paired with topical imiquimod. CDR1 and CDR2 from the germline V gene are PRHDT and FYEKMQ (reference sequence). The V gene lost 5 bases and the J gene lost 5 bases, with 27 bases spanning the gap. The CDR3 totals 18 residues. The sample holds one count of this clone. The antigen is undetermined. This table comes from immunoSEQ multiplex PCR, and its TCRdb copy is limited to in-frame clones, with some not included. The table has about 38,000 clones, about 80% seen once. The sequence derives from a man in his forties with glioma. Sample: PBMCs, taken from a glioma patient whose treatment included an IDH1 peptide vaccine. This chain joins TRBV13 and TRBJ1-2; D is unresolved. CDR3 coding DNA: TGTGCCAGCAGCATCATCGGACGGCTAAGTCCCACCGTTTATGGCTACACCTTC. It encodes CASSIIGRLSPTVYGYTF.